The entry that follows covers one TCR beta chain sequence. The clone's antigen remains unknown. No much larger clone is present one base from it, and per-base qualities are unavailable. The sample comes from a study of vaccination and CD4 T cells after COVID-19 (dated 2022 in TCRdb). Looking at the study overall: In the convalescent cohort there were six males and four females, among whom were two Hispanic individuals, seven Caucasians, two Asians and one multiracial person. Post-vaccine blood samples were collected a median of around 2.5 months after the second vaccine dose, ranging from about 13 to 241 days. An earlier paper using these donors assessed, at the TCR clonotype level, memory CD4+ T cell crossreactivity between SARS-CoV-2 and common cold coronavirus spike proteins. Overlapping spike peptide pools from SARS-CoV-2 and from the common cold coronaviruses HCoV-NL63, HCoV-OC43 and HCoV-229E were used as culture stimuli. Post-COVID blood samples from convalescent patients were collected a median of 101 days after diagnosis, with a range of roughly 35 to 170 days. In fewer than 12 COVID-19 convalescent patients and a few infection-naive healthy vaccine recipients, researchers compared the spike-specific CD4+ TCR repertoire from before mRNA vaccination with the repertoire from after. Participants received two doses of either the Pfizer-BioNTech BNT162b2 vaccine (n=8) or the Moderna mRNA-1273 vaccine (n=2). Control cultures received a CEFX viral epitope pool as the positive control, an HIV-1 Nef peptide pool as the negative control, or no peptide. Here is what the overall study found, with its caveats: Although the median number of SARS-CoV-2-reactive clonotypes went up from some 23 after infection to approximately 40 after vaccination, the increase was not significant. The study included relatively few convalescent patients and did not analyze early timepoints after natural infection. Of the vaccine-specific clones found in convalescent patients, nearly all (304 of 307) were mono-reactive for SARS-CoV-2 spike instead of being cross-reactive with common cold coronaviruses. Among the post-vaccine SARS-CoV-2-reactive clones in convalescent patients, a median approximately 90% showed up only after vaccination, which suggests vaccine-specific priming.

The method was PCR. TCR sequencing of DNA from cultured CD4+ T cells used the Oncomine TCR Beta short-read assay at the Johns Hopkins FTIC core. The QIAamp micro DNA kit was used to extract genomic DNA from the cultured CD4+ T cells. Oncomine TCR Beta libraries made from cultured CD4+ T cells were pooled using unique dual indexes and sequenced on an Illumina iSeq 100. In the authors' own workflow: Non-productive sequences were filtered out, and CDR3s that did not start with C, did not end with F or W, or were shorter than 7 amino acids were discarded. Antigen-specific clonotypes were identified with the MANAFEST web application by comparing peptide-stimulated wells with reference and other culture wells. For a clone to be called positive, the clone needed an FDR below 0.05, an odds ratio above 5, and a productive frequency above 0.1% in at least two of three replicate wells. Clonotypes that were significantly expanded in both SARS-CoV-2 spike wells and at least one common cold coronavirus spike condition were defined as cross-reactive. Using R version 3.6.1, CDR3 homology was evaluated through Levenshtein distances (stringdist) along with unrooted phylogenetic trees (ape). Using fastp at Q25 and MiXCR, TCRdb reprocessed the public reads and kept productive beta chains. Identical CDR3 protein sequences are pooled into one entry, listed with their most common genes and DNA. TCRdb assigned the V and J calls; the authors' analysis was not used. For this sample the table gives some 11,000 distinct CDR3 sequences, of which under 35% were detected only once. In total, the top ten clones hold 15% to 20% of the sample.

The label giving this sample's treatment or condition can be read as: roughly ten-day PBMC culture with coronavirus spike peptide pools or control peptides (ViraFEST assay). CD4+ T cells from unexposed donors were collected before the COVID-19 pandemic (2011-2018). The ViraFEST assay was used in the study, in which antigen-specific T cells were expanded with peptide pools and expanded clonotypes were subsequently identified by TCR sequencing. Under 2.5 million PBMCs per well were cultured in IMDM with approximately 5% human AB serum and approximately 10 IU/ml IL-2, plus 10 ug/ml peptide pools. On days 3 and 7, half of the culture medium was replaced with fresh IL-2-containing medium. After 10 to 11 days of culture, CD4+ T cells were isolated by negative selection using the EasySep CD4+ T cell isolation kit. As cell numbers permitted, CD4+ T cells from unexposed donors were tested for reactivity to SARS-CoV-2 S and N and to four common cold coronavirus spike pools. Ficoll-Paque Plus gradient centrifugation was used to isolate PBMCs from whole blood, and the isolated PBMCs were then either used fresh or cryopreserved at -140C. Culture conditions were generally each tested in triplicate wells. The leukapheresis product used for the unexposed donors was purchased from a commercial source.

Taken from the germline V gene, the CDR1 and CDR2 loops are SNHLY and FYNNEI. Trimming removed 7 bases from V and 3 bases from J, leaving 24 bases between the germline ends. Counted from cysteine to phenylalanine, this CDR3 has 17 amino acids. Only CDR3 DNA is held: 51 bases, read in frame from base 1. The sample taken for sequencing was CD4+ T cells from blood, cultured in vitro. The receptor's source is a human donor in good health. Rearrangement joined TRBV2 to TRBJ1-1; the D gene assignment is ambiguous. The CDR3 reads as follows: CASTPPLMRKKDTEAFF. The DNA is as follows: TGTGCCAGCACCCCTCCCCTGATGAGGAAAAAGGACACTGAAGCTTTCTTT.